The 17 T cell receptor beta chains listed next were all sequenced from one sample in a study of blood T cell repertoires in COVID-19. Sequencing used immunoSEQ multiplex PCR; TCRdb keeps in-frame clones, though not all of them. The sample records about 250,000 clones, under 85% being singletons. The material sequenced was peripheral blood. The receptors come from a woman between 40 and 55 years old with active or convalescent COVID-19.

This clone was detected once. This rearrangement joins TRBV6-5 to TRBJ2-7; 7 bases agree with TRBD1. V shed 5 bases and J 4 bases; nucleotides not matched to a gene: 8. CDR3 length: 14 amino acids. Germline V lookup: CDR1 MNHEY, CDR2 SVGAGI. This CDR3 reads CASSPGTESYEQYV. The CDR3 bases are TGTGCCAGCAGTCCCGGGACAGAGTCTTACGAGCAGTACGTC.

The chain recombines TRBV4-1 with TRBJ1-2; TRBD1 is a possible D gene (5 bases). CDR1 and CDR2 from the germline V gene are MGHRA and YSYEKL. Trimming pared 1 base from V and 1 base from J, leaving 16 bases between. There are 17 residues in the CDR3. The CDR3 DNA is TGCGCCAGCAGCCAAGGGTCCCAGGGATTAAGTAACTATGGCTACACCTTC. Translating gives CASSQGSQGLSNYGYTF.

This clone came up once. The chain links TRBV6-5 to TRBJ1-5; D is possibly TRBD1 (6 bases). The germline V and J ends were trimmed by 4 bases and 3 bases, with 16 bases remaining between them. The CDR3 extends over 16 amino acids. Germline lookup yields CDR1 MNHEY and CDR2 SVGAGI. The CDR3 is CASSLQGPYLNQPQHF. The CDR3 DNA follows: TGTGCCAGCAGTTTGCAGGGGCCCTACCTCAATCAGCCCCAGCATTTT.

This clone was detected once. This sample includes further DNA sequences coding for the same CDR3. The rearrangement uses TRBV5-1 and TRBJ1-1; maybe TRBD1 (6 bases). Germline loops: CDR1 SGHRS, CDR2 YFSETQ. V was pared by 0 bases and J by 8 bases, with 8 bases between. CDR3 size: 12 residues. CDR3 in amino acids: CASSLGQGEAFF. The CDR3 DNA follows: TGCGCCAGCAGCTTGGGGCAGGGGGAAGCTTTCTTT.

The chain recombines TRBV7-6 with TRBJ2-1; possible D gene TRBD2, 7 bases. From germline, CDR1 is SGHVS and CDR2 FNYEAQ. The ends were cut back, 2 bases at V and 2 bases at J, with 10 bases in the middle. The CDR3 runs 15 residues. The CDR3 sequence: CASSLRGGAYNEQFF. CDR3 in DNA: TGTGCCAGCAGCTTACGAGGGGGGGCCTACAATGAGCAGTTCTTC.

V gene TRBV11-3 combines with J gene TRBJ2-2; 7 bases are shared with TRBD2. The germline V gene encodes CDR1 SGHNT and CDR2 YENEEA. The trim removed 0 bases at V and 4 bases at J, leaving 8 bases unmatched. This CDR3 contains 17 residues. Here the CDR3 DNA reads TGTGCCAGCAGCTTAGACAAGGATGGGGGGGGCACCGGGGAGCTGTTTTTT. It codes for CASSLDKDGGGTGELFF. Supplemented by reference TRBV11-3 and TRBJ2-2, the full variable domain reads EAGVVQSPRYKIIEKKQPVAFWCNPISGHNTLYWYLQNLGQGPELLIRYENEEAVDDSQLPKDRFSAERLKGVDSTLKIQPAELGDSAVYLCASSLDKDGGGTGELFFGEGSRLTVL.

This chain uses TRBV2 with TRBJ2-3; 8 positions match TRBD2. This CDR3 region has 16 residues. Looked up from germline, CDR1 is SNHLY and CDR2 is FYNNEI. The ends lost 5 bases at V and 0 bases at J; junction bases unmatched: 7. CDR3 nucleotide sequence: TGTGCCAGCAGTACCTCTCGGGGGGGCAGCACAGATACGCAGTATTTT. Protein: CASSTSRGGSTDTQYF.

The rearrangement links TRBV5-1 to TRBJ1-1; no firm D call. Germline V gene data show CDR1 as SGHRS and CDR2 as YFSETQ. V lost 4 bases and J 0 bases, leaving 16 bases between the germline ends. The CDR3 runs to 16 residues. This CDR3 reads CASSSGGRTLNTEAFF. The CDR3 nucleotides are TGCGCCAGCAGCAGTGGAGGCCGGACCCTGAACACTGAAGCTTTCTTT.

This clone occurred once. The chain joins TRBV18 to TRBJ2-7; possible D gene TRBD2, 6 bases. The CDR3 is 12 amino acids. Trimming took 6 bases from V and 6 from J, leaving 12 bases between them. The V gene's germline CDR1 is KGHSH and CDR2 LQKENI. CDR3 bases: TGTGCCAGCTCTAACCTGGGAGGCGAGCAGTACTTC. This sequence encodes CASSNLGGEQYF.

The chain couples TRBV18 to TRBJ1-1, with D perhaps TRBD1 (5 bases). Germline loops: CDR1 KGHSH, CDR2 LQKENI. V lost 3 bases to trimming and J lost 4 bases, with 12 bases between them. The CDR3 runs 14 residues. The CDR3 loop reads CASSPTGQGTEAFF. CDR3 bases: TGTGCCAGCTCACCGACTGGGCAGGGCACTGAAGCTTTCTTT. Full variable domain (rest looked up from reference TRBV18 and TRBJ1-1): NAGVMQNPRHLVRRRGQEARLRCSPMKGHSHVYWYRQLPEEGLKFMVYLQKENIIDESGMPKERFSAEFPKEGPSILRIQQVVRGDSAAYFCASSPTGQGTEAFFGQGTRLTVV.

This chain links TRBV11-1 with TRBJ2-2; possible D gene TRBD2, 5 bases. Germline-derived CDR1 and CDR2 are SGHAT and FQDESV (reference sequence). CDR3 length: 16 amino acids. Trimming pared 1 base from V and 4 bases from J, leaving 13 bases between. CDR3 protein: CASSLDRDTLTGELFF. The DNA for the CDR3 is TGTGCCAGCAGCTTAGACCGGGATACACTCACCGGGGAGCTGTTTTTT.

This chain links TRBV28 with TRBJ1-1, with D maybe TRBD1 (5 bases). The CDR3 loop spans 13 amino acids. Germline V lookup: CDR1 MDHEN, CDR2 SYDVKM. V shed 3 bases and J shed 1 base, with 6 bases lying between them. CDR3 sequence reads: CASSFGGNTEAFF. DNA of the CDR3: TGTGCCAGCAGTTTCGGGGGGAACACTGAAGCTTTCTTT.

The genes are TRBV19 and TRBJ1-1; 8 bases align to TRBD1. CDR3 length equals 13 residues. V shed 8 bases and J 0 bases; nucleotides not matched to a gene: 2. CDR1 and CDR2 (germline): LNHDA, SQIVND (reference sequence). CDR3 loop: CASGTGVNTEAFF. DNA for the CDR3: TGTGCCAGTGGGACAGGCGTGAACACTGAAGCTTTCTTT.

The chain carries TRBV27 and TRBJ1-2, with TRBD1 matching over 7 bases. Germline V gene lookup returns CDR1 MNHEY and CDR2 SMNVEV (reference sequence). This CDR3 region has 14 residues. The junction had 4 bases not matched to a gene; V was cut back by 5 bases and J by 1 base. CDR3 protein: CASSRQGGNYGYTF. The CDR3 DNA sequence: TGTGCCAGCAGTCGACAGGGAGGTAACTATGGCTACACCTTC.

The genes are TRBV5-4 and TRBJ1-1; no reliable D call. Germline CDR1 SGHNT, CDR2 YYREEE (reference sequence). Deletions cut 6 bases from V and 4 bases from J, with 10 bases between. There are 12 residues in the CDR3. The CDR3, as DNA: TGTGCCAGCAAGGTCCGGGGCACTGAAGCTTTCTTT. Translated, it gives CASKVRGTEAFF.

This clone appeared a single time. This chain connects TRBV28 to TRBJ1-1; D might be TRBD1 (5 bases). From germline, CDR1 is MDHEN and CDR2 SYDVKM. The CDR3 is 15 amino acids. Trimming took off 5 bases at V and 11 bases at J, with 24 bases between the two ends. The CDR3 protein is CASSPVGVGPEGAFF. The CDR3 bases are TGTGCCAGCAGTCCTGTAGGGGTTGGTCCGGAGGGGGCTTTCTTT.

The chain is built from TRBV7-9 and TRBJ1-2; TRBD1 might be the D (6 bases). The CDR3 totals 15 residues. V gave up 4 bases and J gave up 0 bases, with 12 bases separating them. Germline V gene lookup returns CDR1 SEHNR and CDR2 FQNEAQ (reference sequence). CDR3 in DNA: TGTGCCAGCAGCTCGGACAGAACCCCTAACTATGGCTACACCTTC. Translating it yields CASSSDRTPNYGYTF. The entire variable domain, with the rest obtained from reference TRBV7-9 and TRBJ1-2, is as follows: DTGVSQNPRHKITKRGQNVTFRCDPISEHNRLYWYRQTLGQGPEFLTYFQNEAQLEKSRLLSDRFSAERPKGSFSTLEIQRTEQGDSAMYLCASSSDRTPNYGYTFGSGTRLTVV.